These 31 T cell receptor beta chains came from one sample sequenced in a study of vaccination and CD4 T cells after COVID-19. Noted treatment: approximately 9-day PBMC culture with coronavirus spike peptide pools or control peptides (ViraFEST assay). The antigens for these receptors are not known. The Oncomine TCR Beta short-read assay sequenced DNA from cultured CD4+ T cells. TCRdb itself ran the PCR reads through MiXCR, one entry per CDR3 protein. In the table there are approximately 10,000 distinct CDR3 sequences, approximately 60% of which are singletons. Sequenced sample: CD4+ T cells from blood, cultured in vitro. These receptors came from a human donor who had recovered from COVID-19.

In this sample, this clonotype turned up a few times. The chain carries TRBV28 and TRBJ2-2, with D maybe TRBD2 (7 bases). V lost 6 bases and J 4 bases, leaving 9 bases between the germline ends. Germline CDR1 MDHEN, CDR2 SYDVKM. The CDR3 contains 13 residues. The CDR3 here is CASRRGGTGELFF. DNA of the CDR3: TGTGCCAGCAGGAGGGGGGGCACCGGGGAGCTGTTTTTT.

The rearrangement joins TRBV7-9 to TRBJ2-1; 11 bases are shared with TRBD2. There are 14 residues in the CDR3. The junction had 8 bases not matched to a gene; V was cut back by 8 bases and J by 8 bases. Germline CDR1 SEHNR, CDR2 FQNEAQ (reference sequence). The CDR3 sequence: CASSGLAVIDEQFF. The CDR3 coding sequence is TGTGCCAGCTCGGGACTAGCGGTAATAGATGAGCAGTTCTTC.

This chain links TRBV29-1 with TRBJ2-5; D is perhaps TRBD2 (6 bases). CDR3 length: 13 residues. V lost 7 bases, J lost 5 bases, and 17 bases lay in between. Germline CDR1 is SQVTM and CDR2 is ANQGSEA. CDR3 protein: CSARDSRRETQYF. Written as DNA, the CDR3 is TGCAGCGCCCGGGACTCTAGGAGGGAGACCCAGTACTTC.

This clonotype was recorded a few times. This sequence joins TRBV6-2 or TRBV6-3 and TRBJ2-7; TRBD1 agrees at 10 bases. Looked up from germline, CDR1 is MNHEY and CDR2 is SVGEGT. The CDR3 contains 18 residues. J was trimmed by 0 bases and V by 2 bases; bases with no gene match: 10. CDR3 amino acids: CASSYNPSDRGLSYEQYF. The CDR3 bases are TGTGCCAGCAGTTACAACCCCTCCGACAGGGGGCTCTCCTACGAGCAGTACTTC.

V is TRBV12-3 or TRBV12-4 and J is TRBJ2-3; perhaps TRBD2 as D (5 bases). Trimming left V 5 bases short and J 5 bases short, with 14 bases between. The length of the CDR3 is 14 residues. The CDR3 region has the DNA TGTGCCAGCAGTCATCGACTGGGAGAAGATACGCAGTATTTT. This gives the protein CASSHRLGEDTQYF.

The chain joins TRBV27 to TRBJ2-7; D is perhaps TRBD1 (5 bases). Trimming removed 3 bases at V and 6 bases at J, with 24 bases between. Per germline, CDR1 MNHEY and CDR2 SMNVEV (reference sequence). CDR3 length equals 17 residues. The CDR3 region is CASSLFSGLRIGAEQYF. The CDR3 nucleotides read TGTGCCAGCAGTTTGTTCTCTGGTCTGAGAATTGGGGCCGAGCAGTACTTC.

V gene TRBV6-2 or TRBV6-3 combines with J gene TRBJ1-2, with D unclear. Trimming shortened V by 2 bases and J by 8 bases, and 12 bases separated the two germline ends. Per the germline V gene, CDR1 is MNHEY and CDR2 is SVGEGT. The CDR3 is made up of 13 amino acids. Here the CDR3 reads CASSYDGKTGYTF. CDR3 nucleotides: TGTGCCAGCAGTTACGACGGGAAAACGGGCTACACCTTC.

The V gene is TRBV5-4, the J gene TRBJ2-5; weak D call: TRBD2 (6 bases). This CDR3 spans 16 amino acids. Looked up from germline, CDR1 is SGHNT and CDR2 is YYREEE (reference sequence). Trimming cost V 0 bases and J 4 bases, with 16 bases left between them. Here the CDR3 reads CASSLDPGVSLETQYF. CDR3 coding DNA: TGTGCCAGCAGCTTGGACCCGGGAGTTTCGTTAGAGACCCAGTACTTC.

This clonotype has only a few counts. V is TRBV6-1 and J is TRBJ1-5; TRBD1 aligns across 8 bases. The germline V gene encodes CDR1 MNHNS and CDR2 SASEGT. CDR3 length: 14 residues. The J segment lost 5 bases and the V segment lost 4 bases, leaving 4 bases of the junction unmatched. The CDR3: CASSGTGRYQPQHF. DNA for the CDR3: TGTGCCAGCAGTGGGACAGGGCGTTATCAGCCCCAGCATTTT.

V usage is TRBV27 and J usage is TRBJ2-7; 8 positions match TRBD1. The CDR3 sequence is 13 residues long. The V and J ends lost 5 bases and 4 bases, in that order; junction bases with no gene match: 4. Germline assignment: CDR1 MNHEY and CDR2 SMNVEV (reference sequence). The CDR3 loop reads CASSRTGFYEQYF. In DNA, the CDR3 is TGTGCCAGCAGTAGGACAGGGTTTTACGAGCAGTACTTC.

V usage is TRBV7-2 and J usage is TRBJ1-2; D possibly corresponds to TRBD1 (5 bases). The germline V and J ends were trimmed by 0 bases and 8 bases, with 16 bases remaining between them. The CDR3 covers 15 residues. The V gene's germline CDR1 is SGHTA and CDR2 FQGNSA. CDR3 sequence reads: CASSLASGHLPGYTF. The CDR3 DNA reads as TGTGCCAGCAGCTTAGCATCCGGACACCTGCCGGGCTACACCTTC. Full variable domain (missing parts from reference TRBV7-2 and TRBJ1-2): GAGVSQSPSNKVTEKGKDVELRCDPISGHTALYWYRQSLGQGLEFLIYFQGNSAPDKSGLPSDRFSAERTGGSVSTLTIQRTQQEDSAVYLCASSLASGHLPGYTFGSGTRLTVV.

The V and J genes are TRBV6-5 and TRBJ1-1; D uncertain. Per germline, CDR1 MNHEY and CDR2 SVGAGI. This CDR3 has 17 residues. V lost 0 bases and J lost 3, with 17 bases in between. This chain's CDR3 is CASSYSDLAEGDTEAFF. CDR3 bases: TGTGCCAGCAGTTACTCCGACTTAGCGGAGGGAGACACTGAAGCTTTCTTT.

The V and J genes are TRBV5-1 and TRBJ2-1; tentative D call: TRBD2 (6 bases). Germline V gene lookup returns CDR1 SGHRS and CDR2 YFSETQ. V dropped 4 bases and J dropped 0 bases, with 17 bases sitting between them. The CDR3 sequence is 17 residues long. This CDR3 is CASSRTYAGYSYNEQFF. CDR3 nucleotides: TGCGCCAGCAGCAGGACTTACGCGGGGTACTCCTACAATGAGCAGTTCTTC. Combining the CDR3 with reference TRBV5-1 and TRBJ2-1 gives the whole variable domain KAGVTQTPRYLIKTRGQQVTLSCSPISGHRSVSWYQQTPGQGLQFLFEYFSETQRNKGNFPGRFSGRQFSNSRSEMNVSTLELGDSALYLCASSRTYAGYSYNEQFFGPGTRLTVL.

This clonotype was recorded a few times. This rearrangement joins TRBV7-2 to TRBJ1-2; 7 bases are a match to TRBD1. J gave up 4 bases and V 5 bases, and 10 bases lay outside the gene matches. This CDR3 comprises 15 residues. CDR1 SGHTA and CDR2 FQGNSA come from the germline V gene. The CDR3 DNA reads TGTGCCAGCAGCCCCGACCGGACAGGCCTCTATGGCTACACCTTC. Encoded protein: CASSPDRTGLYGYTF.

This chain links TRBV20-1 with TRBJ2-5, with 12 positions matching TRBD2. Trimming cost V 5 bases and J 7 bases; bases outside gene matches: 14. The CDR3 covers 16 residues. Per the germline V gene, CDR1 is DFQATT and CDR2 is SNEGSKA (reference sequence). CDR3 sequence (DNA): TGCAGTGCTGTACCCGCGGGGCTAGCGGGGGGGCGGACCCAGTACTTC. Translated, it gives CSAVPAGLAGGRTQYF.

The chain is built from TRBV19 and TRBJ2-2, with 8 positions matching TRBD1. Losses at the gene ends were 1 base for V and 3 bases for J; bases not matched to a gene: 1. The CDR3 runs to 15 residues. In germline, CDR1 is LNHDA, CDR2 SQIVND (reference sequence). The CDR3 spells CASSIGTGYTGELFF. CDR3 bases: TGTGCCAGTAGTATAGGGACAGGGTACACCGGGGAGCTGTTTTTT.

V gene TRBV5-1 combines with J gene TRBJ2-2; maybe TRBD2 (5 bases). This CDR3 region has 14 residues. The germline V and J ends were trimmed by 4 bases and 2 bases, with 9 bases remaining between them. Germline CDR1 and CDR2: SGHRS and YFSETQ. This CDR3 reads CASSPGSNTGELFF. Written as DNA, the CDR3 is TGCGCCAGCAGCCCGGGATCTAACACCGGGGAGCTGTTTTTT.

V and J are TRBV6-1 and TRBJ1-5; TRBD1 aligns across 8 bases. After removal of 6 bases from V and 4 bases from J, the junction contained 8 bases not matched to a gene. The germline V gene encodes CDR1 MNHNS and CDR2 SASEGT. The CDR3 covers 15 residues. As DNA, the CDR3 is TGTGCCAGCAGCCTGACAGGGGCAGAGAATCAGCCCCAGCATTTT. Translating it yields CASSLTGAENQPQHF.

This chain connects TRBV4-3 to TRBJ1-2; a possible D gene is TRBD1 (5 bases). V shed 2 bases and J shed 7 bases, with 17 bases lying between them. CDR1 LGHNA and CDR2 YSLEER come from the germline V gene. The length of the CDR3 is 15 residues. CDR3: CASSQLTGSTTGYTF. Written as DNA, the CDR3 is TGCGCCAGCAGCCAACTCACAGGTTCGACGACTGGCTACACCTTC.

The chain recombines TRBV11-2 with TRBJ2-3; D gene unclear. The germline gives CDR1 SGHAT, CDR2 FQNNGV. Trimming pared 7 bases from V and 0 bases from J, leaving 2 bases between. The CDR3 runs to 11 residues. The CDR3 nucleotides read TGTGCCAGCAACAGCACAGATACGCAGTATTTT. As protein: CASNSTDTQYF.

V is TRBV11-3 and J is TRBJ2-1; D might be TRBD1 or TRBD2, each matching 5 bases. This CDR3 region has 17 residues. Trimming took off 0 bases at V and 4 bases at J, with 16 bases between the two ends. CDR1 and CDR2 from the germline V gene are SGHNT and YENEEA. CDR3 DNA sequence: TGTGCCAGCAGCTTAGAAACCCTGGGGGAGAATTACAATGAGCAGTTCTTC. Translation: CASSLETLGENYNEQFF.

The chain carries TRBV12-3 or TRBV12-4 and TRBJ2-7; maybe TRBD2 (5 bases). This CDR3 comprises 14 residues. V lost 7 bases to trimming and J lost 0 bases, with 13 bases between them. CDR3: CASTNLRGSYEQYF. DNA for the CDR3: TGTGCCAGCACTAACCTCCGGGGCTCCTACGAGCAGTACTTC.

This clonotype appeared a few times. The chain links TRBV7-3 to TRBJ1-3; no clear D gene. The germline CDR1 and CDR2 sequences are SGHTA and FQGTGA. The CDR3 has 14 residues. V lost 5 bases and J lost 4, with 12 bases in between. CDR3 sequence (DNA): TGTGCCAGCAGCCCGGACGCGGCGGGAAACACCATATATTTT. Its translation: CASSPDAAGNTIYF.

V gene TRBV20-1 combines with J gene TRBJ2-7; no clear D. CDR1 and CDR2 (germline): DFQATT, SNEGSKA (reference sequence). Trimming stripped 0 bases from V and 4 bases from J, with 10 bases between. The CDR3 spans 13 residues. The CDR3 reads CSARDDKDYEQYF. CDR3 in DNA: TGCAGTGCTAGAGATGATAAAGATTACGAGCAGTACTTC.

The chain employs TRBV20-1 and TRBJ1-5; D perhaps matches TRBD1 (5 bases). This CDR3 is built from 14 residues. The V end was cut by 1 base, the J end by 5 bases, with 12 bases between. Germline V gene sequence: CDR1 DFQATT, CDR2 SNEGSKA (reference sequence). DNA of the CDR3: TGCAGTGCTAGAGGATCCCGGGGCGATCAGCCCCAGCATTTT. This translates into CSARGSRGDQPQHF.

The CDR3 protein is CASSYRGFGYTF. DNA of the CDR3: TGTGCCAGCAGTTACCGAGGGTTCGGCTACACCTTC. The chain employs TRBV6-2 or TRBV6-3 and TRBJ1-2, with unresolved D. V shed 2 bases and J shed 8 bases, with 9 bases lying between them. Germline V CDR1 and CDR2: MNHEY, SVGEGT. This CDR3 is built from 12 residues.

The chain joins TRBV6-2 or TRBV6-3 to TRBJ2-5; the D call may be TRBD1 or TRBD2 (5 bases each). The CDR3 totals 15 residues. The V gene's germline CDR1 is MNHEY and CDR2 SVGEGT. V lost 6 bases and J 2 bases, leaving 16 bases between the germline ends. As DNA, the CDR3 is TGTGCCAGCAGCTCCTGGGACGATGGACAAGAGACCCAGTACTTC. Protein: CASSSWDDGQETQYF.

The CDR3 loop reads CSARGSSNYGYTF. CDR3 DNA sequence: TGCAGTGCTAGGGGCAGTTCTAACTATGGCTACACCTTC. The V call is TRBV20-1, the J call TRBJ1-2; D ambiguous. Germline loops: CDR1 DFQATT, CDR2 SNEGSKA (reference sequence). The CDR3 extends over 13 amino acids. The V end lost 3 bases, the J end lost 0 bases, and 8 bases lay between the germline ends.

This clonotype has a handful of counts. The chain links TRBV7-2 to TRBJ1-1, with D possibly TRBD1 on 5 matching bases. The CDR3 is 13 amino acids. Per the germline V gene, CDR1 is SGHTA and CDR2 is FQGNSA. Trimming pared 4 bases from V and 1 base from J, leaving 7 bases between. The CDR3 DNA sequence: TGTGCCAGCAGCTGGACACGGAACACTGAAGCTTTCTTT. Amino acid sequence: CASSWTRNTEAFF.

This clonotype was found once. V gene TRBV7-9 combines with J gene TRBJ2-1; a possible D gene is TRBD1 (6 bases). Germline values: CDR1 SEHNR, CDR2 FQNEAQ (reference sequence). The CDR3 extends over 14 amino acids. V lost 7 bases to trimming and J lost 0 bases, with 10 bases between them. In nucleotides, the CDR3 is TGTGCCAGCACCCAGGGGTACTCCTACAATGAGCAGTTCTTC. It is translated as CASTQGYSYNEQFF.

The rearrangement uses TRBV6-2 or TRBV6-3 and TRBJ1-1, with a weak D call TRBD1 (6 bases). V was trimmed by 2 bases and J by 5 bases, leaving 15 bases between them. The CDR3 loop spans 15 amino acids. Germline V gene lookup returns CDR1 MNHEY and CDR2 SVGEGT. DNA for the CDR3: TGTGCCAGCAGTTACCCCCCCAGGGGCGATACTGAAGCTTTCTTT. Protein product: CASSYPPRGDTEAFF.